The clone carrying this TCR beta chain was seen only a few times. The antigen is not known. A much larger clone differs by one base, so this may be a read error. It was with a sample-barcoded 5' primer and a J-beta primer mix that a second PCR of roughly 7 to 11 cycles was run. CDR3-containing paired-end reads numbered at least 2.5 million in each sample. TCRdb passed the 5' RACE reads through MiXCR, listing each CDR3 protein once. The sample includes some 800,000 distinct CDR3 sequences, around 45% of them seen just once. Trimming left V 4 bases short and J 0 bases short, with 13 bases between. Germline assignment: CDR1 LGHDT and CDR2 YNNKEL (reference sequence). The CDR3 has 15 residues. This entry is derived from a study of blood T cells in healthy people across ages. Findings of the study overall: PBMCs went unsorted, and a conclusive naive versus antigen-experienced comparison was therefore prevented. Because donor CMV status was unknown, expanded clonotype changes were possibly confounded.

The chain has TRBV3-1 and TRBJ2-7; no clear D gene. The clonotype was recovered from a man between 60 and 75 years old in good health. The sequenced material came from blood. CDR3 sequence reads: CASSRGRTFSYEQYF. In DNA form, the CDR3 reads TGTGCCAGCAGCCGGGGTCGAACTTTCTCCTACGAGCAGTACTTC.